The entry below gives a single T cell receptor (beta chain) sequence along with its context. Using its own MiXCR run on the 5' RACE reads, TCRdb lists one record per CDR3 protein. The sample carries a few hundred thousand distinct CDR3 sequences, around 15% recorded once. This sample is drawn from a study of T-cell memory formation after mild COVID-19. Sequencing was carried out using PBMCs or a T cell subset sorted from them (not recorded which). This sequence was found in a man aged 18 to 35 who had mild COVID-19 (a few samples of this study predate the infection). Cell type and time point are not known.

The CDR3 nucleotides are TGCGCCAGCAGCTTGTCTCATGACAGAAGCGAAGCTTTCTTT. Translated: CASSLSHDRSEAFF. The V call is TRBV5-1, the J call TRBJ1-1; possibly TRBD1 for D (5 bases). CDR1 and CDR2 from the germline V gene are SGHRS and YFSETQ. V lost 1 base, J lost 8 bases, and 15 bases lay in between. The CDR3 extends over 14 amino acids.